Listed below are T cell receptor beta chains from one sample, sequenced in a study of cytotoxic CD8 clonotypes in ibrutinib-treated CLL. TCRdb keeps only in-frame clones here, not all; method: immunoSEQ multiplex PCR. The sample includes some 30,000 clones, 76% of them seen just once. This specimen was PBMCs, taken after 36 months of ibrutinib treatment. These receptor sequences come from a human donor with chronic lymphocytic leukemia. Each CDR3 is given with its conserved first and last residue.

>TRBV10-3|TRBJ1-5
CAISHADQPQHF
>TRBV19|TRBJ1-2
CASKRDRYYGYTF
>TRBV9|TRBJ2-1
CASSVEGAGGPSYNEQFF
>TRBV6-5|TRBJ1-1
CASSYPGQGFTEAFF
>TRBV9|TRBJ1-2
CASSAGDQGYGYTF
>TRBV2|TRBJ2-2
CASRTGPTGELFF
>TRBV5-1|TRBJ2-1
CASSLASGGAYNEQFF
>TRBV2|TRBJ1-1
CASSRSQGNTEAFF
>TRBV29-1|TRBJ1-1
CSVGWGGTNTEAFF
>TRBV27|TRBJ2-2
CASRTWAVPNTGELFF
>TRBV6-6|TRBJ1-6
CASSTTGGSYNSPLHF
>TRBV4-1|TRBJ1-5
CASSQDRYSNQPQHF
>TRBV6-5|TRBJ1-1
CASSLSTGATEAFF
>TRBV7-8|TRBJ1-4
CASSLRFLGEKLFF
>TRBV4-1|TRBJ2-1
CASSHFGGAANEQFF
>TRBV18|TRBJ2-7
CASSPTDTTYEQYF
>TRBV6-5|TRBJ1-5
CASSWADNQPQHF
>TRBV7-8|TRBJ2-7
CASSLVTSGVYEQYF
>TRBV27|TRBJ2-1
CASSLSRNEQFF
>TRBV5-1|TRBJ1-6
CASSLSGSPLHF
>TRBV5-6|TRBJ2-2
CASSLLDRDWDTGELFF
>TRBV5-1|TRBJ1-3
CASTLGLSSGNTIYF
>TRBV29-1|TRBJ2-7
CSVAGQDYEQYF
>TRBV6-5|TRBJ1-2
CASSYLGQGNYGYTF
>TRBV5-1|TRBJ2-1
CASRPVAGSNEQFF
>TRBV18|TRBJ1-2
CASSRDAANYGYTF
>TRBV6-5|TRBJ1-2
CASSYIRGQGYTF
>TRBV6-1|TRBJ2-7
CASRRDSDYEQYF
>TRBV18|TRBJ2-5
CASSPRTGQETQYF
>TRBV7-6|TRBJ2-7
CASSLETSGYEQYF
>TRBV5-4|TRBJ2-3
CASRGGGTLTDTQYF
>TRBV10-3|TRBJ1-5
CAISEGAGGQPQHF
>TRBV7-2|TRBJ1-2
CASSPGTVANYGYTF
>TRBV9|TRBJ1-6
CASSAQVSNSPLHF
>TRBV5-8|TRBJ1-3
CASSLAGRRDTIYF
>TRBV5-1|TRBJ2-2
CASSGGLAGARSTGELFF
>TRBV7-9|TRBJ1-1
CASSFVGMNTEAFF
>TRBV7-9|TRBJ1-5
CASSPAKGRDQPQHF
>TRBV18|TRBJ2-3
CASSRGLAGTDTQYF
>TRBV18|TRBJ2-6
CASSPPGMTSGGAGANVLTF
>TRBV7-9|TRBJ2-1
CASSLRGYYNEQFF
>TRBV14|TRBJ2-7
CASSQDTGPYEQYF
>TRBV11-1|TRBJ1-4
CASSLGEKLFF
>TRBV2|TRBJ2-2
CASQRGSNTGELFF